Described below is a single T cell receptor beta chain sequence and its context. What antigen it recognizes has not been identified. No base qualities exist here, and no much larger clone lies one base off it. From the cysteine up to the phenylalanine, the CDR3 has a length of 13 residues. The read is trimmed to its CDR3 DNA, 39 bases read in frame from base 1. V loses 4 bases at its end and J loses 4 bases; junction bases beyond the gene matches: 3. The record originates from a study of control samples from healthy donors and cancer patients (dated by TCRdb to 2020 to 2022). Library preparation employed the immunoSEQ multiplex PCR assay. This immuneACCESS table, as held by TCRdb, lists in-frame sequences with V and J called but not all clones. Of the missing ones, under half trace to an unresolved V gene in checked studies; the others have no known cause. This sample holds about 130,000 clones; around 94% were observed only once. Jointly, the top ten make up 12% to 15% of the sample.

The sample taken for sequencing was PBMCs. The clonotype was recovered from a man in his 60s with colorectal cancer. Rearrangement joined TRBV12-3 or TRBV12-4 to TRBJ2-5; 7 nucleotides in the junction match TRBD2. The DNA sequence is given as TGTGCCAGCAGTTCCGGACTAGGAGAGACCCAGTACTTC. It translates to CASSSGLGETQYF.